Following are 32 T cell receptor beta chains from one sample sequenced in a study of CD8 T cells in ankylosing spondylitis. Each CDR3 protein is one row after TCRdb ran MiXCR on the 5' RACE reads. The data show approximately 300,000 distinct CDR3 sequences, around 20% seen once. Sequenced input: blood, either unsorted or a sorted T cell fraction (not recorded which). These receptors all stem from a male donor with ankylosing spondylitis or in good health (not recorded which).

This rearrangement joins TRBV28 to TRBJ2-1; TRBD2 agrees at 8 bases. CDR3 length: 16 residues. J gave up 2 bases and V 1 base, and 4 bases lay outside the gene matches. The germline CDR1 and CDR2 sequences are MDHEN and SYDVKM. The CDR3 reads CASSLFGGGTYNEQFF. CDR3 DNA sequence: TGTGCCAGCAGTTTATTCGGCGGGGGGACCTACAATGAGCAGTTCTTC.

This chain connects TRBV3-1 to TRBJ2-3; the match to TRBD2 covers 13 bases. Germline V gene data show CDR1 as LGHDT and CDR2 as YNNKEL (reference sequence). V shed 4 bases, J shed 5 bases, and the junction held 6 bases outside the gene matches. This CDR3 spans 16 amino acids. The CDR3 protein is CASSRGLAGVLDTQYF. CDR3 nucleotide sequence: TGTGCCAGCAGCCGCGGACTAGCGGGAGTGTTAGATACGCAGTATTTT.

This clonotype was counted between two and nine times. The chain joins TRBV20-1 to TRBJ1-5; D is possibly TRBD1 (5 bases). Germline CDR1 reads DFQATT; CDR2 reads SNEGSKA (reference sequence). Trimming shortened V by 2 bases and J by 4 bases, and 12 bases separated the two germline ends. This CDR3 is built from 14 residues. CDR3 DNA sequence: TGCAGTGCTAGAAGGGGACTAGTTAATCAGCCCCAGCATTTT. Translated, it gives CSARRGLVNQPQHF.

This sequence joins TRBV12-5 and TRBJ2-7; D gene uncertain. The CDR3 sequence is 12 residues long. CDR1 and CDR2 from the germline V gene are LGHNT and FRNRAP. V lost 5 bases and J lost 6, with 11 bases in between. CDR3 amino acids: CASGTRSLEQYV. CDR3 coding DNA: TGTGCTAGTGGTACAAGATCTCTCGAGCAGTACGTC.

V is TRBV25-1 and J is TRBJ2-3; maybe TRBD1 (5 bases). The J call may be mistaken, given a closer DNA end match to TRBJ1-5. Per germline, CDR1 MGHDK and CDR2 SYGVNS. The CDR3 length is 15 residues. The chain's CDR3 is CASSLTSGGRDTQHF. DNA of the CDR3: TGTGCCAGCAGTTTGACTAGCGGGGGGAGAGATACGCAGCATTTT.

In its sample, this clonotype was seen a few times. The J gene is TRBJ2-3, the V gene TRBV28; 7 nucleotides match TRBD2. The V gene end was trimmed by 8 bases and the J gene end by 4 bases; junction bases not matched to a gene: 15. The CDR3 consists of 16 residues. CDR1 is MDHEN and CDR2 is SYDVKM in the germline V gene. The CDR3 protein is CASAKTGTIRPDTQYF. CDR3 nucleotide sequence: TGTGCCAGCGCGAAAACCGGGACTATCCGTCCAGATACGCAGTATTTT.

This clonotype was picked up one time. The genes are TRBV5-1 and TRBJ2-7, with D possibly TRBD1 on 5 matching bases. This CDR3 has 13 amino acids. The germline CDR1 and CDR2 sequences are SGHRS and YFSETQ. The CDR3 nucleotides are TGCGCCAGCAGCTTGGAACAGGCCTACAAGCAGTACGTC. Its protein is CASSLEQAYKQYV.

The V call is TRBV5-1, the J call TRBJ2-3; TRBD2 matches at 8 bases. The length of the CDR3 is 15 residues. The germline V gene encodes CDR1 SGHRS and CDR2 YFSETQ. The V gene end was trimmed by 4 bases and the J gene end by 3 bases; junction bases not matched to a gene: 7. This chain's CDR3 is CASSVQGLVTDTQYF. The DNA of the CDR3 is TGCGCCAGCAGCGTACAGGGACTAGTGACAGATACGCAGTATTTT.

This clonotype has just a few counts. This chain links TRBV9 with TRBJ2-3; 7 nucleotides align to TRBD2. This CDR3 comprises 14 residues. V lost 3 bases to trimming and J lost 2 bases; unmatched junction nucleotides: 3. Germline V gene sequence: CDR1 SGDLS, CDR2 YYNGEE. Here the CDR3 DNA reads TGTGCCAGCAGCGGAGCGGGAACCACAGATACGCAGTATTTT. Amino acid sequence: CASSGAGTTDTQYF.

Only a few counts were recorded for this clonotype. The CDR3 nucleotides read TGTGCCAGCAGTTTATTAAGAGGGCATCAGCCCCAGCATTTT. Its translation is CASSLLRGHQPQHF. The chain couples TRBV28 to TRBJ1-5; D is unresolved. Germline CDR1 reads MDHEN; CDR2 reads SYDVKM. Trimming left V 1 base short and J 5 bases short, with 9 bases between. There are 14 residues in the CDR3.

This clonotype was seen many times. The J gene is TRBJ1-4, the V gene TRBV20-1; TRBD1 matches at 7 bases. V shed 0 bases and J 11 bases; nucleotides not matched to a gene: 18. The V gene's germline CDR1 is DFQATT and CDR2 SNEGSKA (reference sequence). This CDR3 spans 17 amino acids. This CDR3 is CSARDREGGTELGKLFF. In DNA, the CDR3 is TGCAGTGCTAGAGATCGGGAGGGCGGGACAGAGCTTGGGAAACTGTTTTTT.

Only a few counts were recorded for this clonotype. The chain carries TRBV5-1 and TRBJ2-1; 9 positions match TRBD1. This CDR3 comprises 14 residues. Germline-derived CDR1 and CDR2 are SGHRS and YFSETQ. Trimming cost V 5 bases and J 7 bases; bases outside gene matches: 7. The CDR3 is CASRYRDRVNEQFF. The DNA for the CDR3 is TGCGCCAGCAGGTATCGGGACAGGGTGAATGAGCAGTTCTTC.

This chain links TRBV20-1 with TRBJ1-1; 10 bases line up with TRBD1. V shed 5 bases and J 4 bases; nucleotides not matched to a gene: 13. Looked up from germline, CDR1 is DFQATT and CDR2 is SNEGSKA (reference sequence). CDR3 length: 16 residues. The CDR3 coding sequence is TGCAGTGCTCTCCGGGACAGGGGCGGGATCGGCACTGAAGCTTTCTTT. It is translated as CSALRDRGGIGTEAFF.

CDR3 protein: CSGQRLAGAADTQYF. CDR3 sequence (DNA): TGCAGTGGGCAGAGACTAGCGGGGGCGGCAGATACGCAGTATTTT. The chain recombines TRBV20-1 with TRBJ2-3, with 12 bases fitting TRBD2. V trimming: 7 bases; J trimming: 4 bases; junction bases outside the gene matches: 9. Germline lookup yields CDR1 DFQATT and CDR2 SNEGSKA (reference sequence). The CDR3 totals 15 residues.

This clonotype has just a few counts. The chain links TRBV29-1 to TRBJ2-7; D is ambiguous. V was shortened by 6 bases and J by 0 bases, with 18 bases between the two germline ends. Germline values: CDR1 SQVTM, CDR2 ANQGSEA. CDR3 length: 15 amino acids. CDR3 in DNA: TGCAGCGTGGAAAGCAAACACGGAAGCTCCTACGAGCAGTACGTC. Amino acid sequence: CSVESKHGSSYEQYV.

The J gene is TRBJ2-1, the V gene TRBV5-5; D is unclear. The germline CDR1 and CDR2 sequences are SGHKS and YYEKEE (reference sequence). V was cut by 0 bases and J by 5 bases, with 9 bases left in between. This CDR3 comprises 14 residues. CDR3: CASSLEGNHNEQFF. The CDR3 DNA sequence: TGTGCCAGCAGCTTGGAAGGCAACCACAATGAGCAGTTCTTC.

This clonotype appeared many times. The chain employs TRBV28 and TRBJ1-2; maybe TRBD1 (6 bases). V was clipped by 3 bases and J by 10 bases, with 15 bases between them. The CDR3 consists of 13 residues. The germline gives CDR1 MDHEN, CDR2 SYDVKM. The CDR3 DNA reads TGTGCCAGCAGTTTCTCCGACAGGCCGGTCTACACCTTC. It translates to CASSFSDRPVYTF.

The chain has TRBV12-3 or TRBV12-4 and TRBJ1-3; D remains ambiguous. The CDR3 is 10 residues long. Trimming took off 3 bases at V and 9 bases at J, with 3 bases between the two ends. CDR3 residues: CASSLGTIYF. In nucleotides, the CDR3 is TGTGCCAGCAGTTTGGGCACCATATATTTT.

This clonotype was picked up many times. CDR3 sequence reads: CASSLTGKLWETQYF. The CDR3 region has the DNA TGCGCCAGCAGCTTGACTGGGAAGCTTTGGGAGACCCAGTACTTC. J is TRBJ2-5 and V is TRBV5-1; D gene uncertain. The length of the CDR3 is 15 residues. CDR1 SGHRS and CDR2 YFSETQ come from the germline V gene. V lost 1 base to trimming and J lost 5 bases, with 15 bases between them. Filled out from reference TRBV5-1 and TRBJ2-5, the complete variable domain reads KAGVTQTPRYLIKTRGQQVTLSCSPISGHRSVSWYQQTPGQGLQFLFEYFSETQRNKGNFPGRFSGRQFSNSRSEMNVSTLELGDSALYLCASSLTGKLWETQYFGPGTRLLVL.

V usage is TRBV28 and J usage is TRBJ1-1; no clear D gene. The germline V and J ends were trimmed by 8 bases and 3 bases, with 7 bases remaining between them. The CDR3 is made up of 11 amino acids. CDR1 is MDHEN, CDR2 SYDVKM, per germline. For the CDR3, the DNA is TGTGCCAGCGGACTTCACACTGAAGCTTTCTTT. Protein product: CASGLHTEAFF.

V usage is TRBV6-1 and J usage is TRBJ1-1; D may be TRBD1 (5 bases). This CDR3 is built from 15 residues. Trimming removed 5 bases from V and 0 bases from J, with 13 bases in between. Germline loops: CDR1 MNHNS, CDR2 SASEGT. CDR3 nucleotide sequence: TGTGCCAGCAGTCAAGACAGCAACTTGAACACTGAAGCTTTCTTT. Translated: CASSQDSNLNTEAFF.

The chain joins TRBV18 to TRBJ2-3, with 10 bases lining up with TRBD2. CDR3 length: 16 residues. The germline gives CDR1 KGHSH, CDR2 LQKENI. Trimming took 2 bases from V and 4 from J; bases not matched to a gene: 6. The CDR3 coding sequence is TGTGCCAGCTCACCATTAAGCGGGGGGGCCCCAGATACGCAGTATTTT. Amino acid sequence: CASSPLSGGAPDTQYF. Together with reference TRBV18 and TRBJ2-3, the CDR3 gives the full variable domain: NAGVMQNPRHLVRRRGQEARLRCSPMKGHSHVYWYRQLPEEGLKFMVYLQKENIIDESGMPKERFSAEFPKEGPSILRIQQVVRGDSAAYFCASSPLSGGAPDTQYFGPGTRLTVL.

This clonotype was recorded a few times. The V gene is TRBV20-1, the J gene TRBJ2-3, with 9 positions matching TRBD2. V shed 6 bases and J 6 bases; nucleotides not matched to a gene: 10. The CDR3 is 14 amino acids. The germline V gene has CDR1 DFQATT and CDR2 SNEGSKA (reference sequence). CDR3 residues: CSAPPAGGPDTQYF. CDR3 bases: TGCAGTGCCCCGCCGGCGGGGGGGCCCGATACGCAGTATTTT.

This clonotype was detected a few times. The V gene is TRBV9, the J gene TRBJ2-3, with 8 positions matching TRBD2. This CDR3 region has 16 residues. Germline CDR1 and CDR2: SGDLS and YYNGEE. After removal of 2 bases from V and 7 bases from J, the junction contained 12 bases not matched to a gene. The CDR3 sequence is CASSVAGGRAENTQYF. CDR3 nucleotide sequence: TGTGCCAGCAGCGTTGCGGGGGGCAGGGCGGAGAATACGCAGTATTTT.

J is TRBJ2-3 and V is TRBV4-1, with 7 bases that match TRBD2. CDR3 length: 18 residues. With V trimmed by 1 base and J by 4 bases, 14 bases remained unmatched. The germline CDR1 and CDR2 sequences are MGHRA and YSYEKL. The CDR3 spells CASSQGRLGGGLADTQYF. The CDR3 DNA sequence: TGCGCCAGCAGCCAAGGGCGGCTGGGGGGAGGGCTCGCAGATACGCAGTATTTT.

In its sample, this clonotype was seen a few times. V and J are TRBV30 and TRBJ1-5, with TRBD1 identical over 8 bases. The CDR3 contains 14 residues. The V gene's germline CDR1 is GTSNPN and CDR2 SVGIG (reference sequence). Unmatched junction bases numbered 5, after V lost 2 bases and J lost 5 bases. CDR3 residues: CAWSSRTGYQPQHF. The CDR3 DNA sequence: TGTGCCTGGAGTTCAAGGACAGGGTATCAGCCCCAGCATTTT.

This CDR3 reads CASGLVQPLRGDEQYV. Written as DNA, the CDR3 is TGTGCTAGTGGTTTGGTACAACCACTCCGAGGGGACGAGCAGTACGTC. The chain recombines TRBV12-5 with TRBJ2-7; D tentatively reads TRBD1 or TRBD2 (5 bases each). Germline CDR1 LGHNT, CDR2 FRNRAP. The CDR3 spans 16 residues. The V gene lost 0 bases and the J gene lost 5 bases, with 17 bases spanning the gap.

In this sample, this clonotype turned up many times. The chain couples TRBV4-2 to TRBJ2-3; no definite D call. Trimming cost V 1 base and J 2 bases, with 13 bases left between them. Germline V gene lookup returns CDR1 LGHNA and CDR2 YNFKEQ. The length of the CDR3 is 16 residues. CDR3 bases: TGTGCCAGCAGCCAAGTCGCTGGGTCTCACACAGATACGCAGTATTTT. This codes for CASSQVAGSHTDTQYF.

This clonotype occurred once. This CDR3 is CASSQDARWADTQYF. Written as DNA, the CDR3 is TGTGCCAGCAGCCAGGACGCGAGGTGGGCAGATACGCAGTATTTT. V gene TRBV5-4 combines with J gene TRBJ2-3; D is ambiguous. V lost 4 bases to trimming and J lost 4 bases, with 16 bases between them. CDR3 length: 15 residues. Germline CDR1 reads SGHNT; CDR2 reads YYREEE (reference sequence).

The CDR3 nucleotides read TGCAGTGCTCGCTTGACTAGCAATGAGCAGTTCTTC. Translation: CSARLTSNEQFF. The V gene is TRBV20-1, the J gene TRBJ2-1, with D possibly TRBD2 on 6 matching bases. V was trimmed by 5 bases and J by 6 bases, leaving 11 bases between them. Germline V CDR1 and CDR2: DFQATT, SNEGSKA (reference sequence). The CDR3 covers 12 residues.

There are many counts of this clonotype. A junction boundary mismatches the germline segment, possibly from a read error. CDR3 nucleotide sequence: TGTGCCAGCAGTCCGGGACAGGGTAATGAGCAGTTCTTC. This gives the protein CASSPGQGNEQFF. The rearrangement uses TRBV5-1 and TRBJ2-1; 9 bases are shared with TRBD1. Germline lookup yields CDR1 SGHRS and CDR2 YFSETQ. The CDR3 has 13 residues.

This clonotype came up a few times. The rearrangement uses TRBV20-1 and TRBJ2-5; 9 nucleotides match TRBD1. This CDR3 is 15 amino acids long. Germline V CDR1 and CDR2: DFQATT, SNEGSKA (reference sequence). V lost 2 bases to trimming and J lost 2 bases; unmatched junction nucleotides: 6. The CDR3, as DNA: TGCAGTGCTAGACCCGGACAGGGGAAACAAGAGACCCAGTACTTC. Translated, it gives CSARPGQGKQETQYF.